A single sample is the source of the 10 T cell receptor beta chains below, sequenced in a study of blood T cells in healthy people across ages. Alongside a J-beta primer mix, a sample-barcoded 5' primer served in a second PCR lasting about 7 to 12 cycles. TCRdb reprocessed the 5' RACE reads with MiXCR, giving one entry per CDR3 protein. Seen here are 1.8 million or so distinct CDR3 sequences, approximately 39% observed once, and the top ten hold 20% to 25%. The specimen sequenced was blood. All receptors derive from a human donor in good health.

There are a few counts of this clonotype. One end of the junction fails to match germline, which may point to a read error. The chain joins TRBV25-1 to TRBJ2-6; maybe TRBD1 (5 bases). From germline, CDR1 is MGHDK and CDR2 SYGVNS. The CDR3 length is 14 residues. CDR3 nucleotides: TGTGCCAGCAGTGACAGGGCTGGGGCCAACATCCTGACTTTC. It specifies CASSDRAGANILTF.

In this sample, this clonotype turned up once. The chain has TRBV5-1 and TRBJ1-4, with 7 positions matching TRBD1. Germline V gene sequence: CDR1 SGHRS, CDR2 YFSETQ. This CDR3 comprises 16 residues. Trimming at V came to 3 bases and at J to 5 bases, leaving 10 bases not matched to a gene. The CDR3 nucleotides read TGCGCCAGCAGCTGGTACACAGGGGAGGGAAATGAAAAACTGTTTTTT. It codes for CASSWYTGEGNEKLFF.

This clonotype was counted a few times. This chain connects TRBV10-3 to TRBJ2-1; the match to TRBD1 covers 8 bases. Looked up from germline, CDR1 is ENHRY and CDR2 is SYGVKD. J lost 8 bases, V lost 9 bases, and 12 bases had no gene match. The CDR3 length is 14 residues. The CDR3 DNA follows: TGTGCCATTAGGAGGGCAGGGGGCGGCGATGAGCAGTTCTTC. This encodes CAIRRAGGGDEQFF.

This clonotype was observed a few times. The genes are TRBV6-1 and TRBJ2-7, with TRBD1 identical over 8 bases. This CDR3 spans 14 amino acids. Trimming at V came to 2 bases and at J to 5 bases, leaving 5 bases not matched to a gene. Per the germline V gene, CDR1 is MNHNS and CDR2 is SASEGT. CDR3 nucleotide sequence: TGTGCCAGCAGTGAAAGGCAGGGGGCGGACGAGCAGTACTTC. Its protein is CASSERQGADEQYF.

In this sample, this clonotype turned up many times. The rearrangement links TRBV6-1 to TRBJ2-1; 10 bases are a match to TRBD2. The V gene's germline CDR1 is MNHNS and CDR2 SASEGT. The CDR3 extends over 14 amino acids. After removal of 10 bases from V and 4 bases from J, the junction contained 7 bases not matched to a gene. CDR3 protein: CATSTSGRYNEQFF. CDR3 coding DNA: TGTGCCACCTCGACTAGCGGGCGTTACAATGAGCAGTTCTTC.

This clonotype was detected many times. This chain links TRBV12-3 or TRBV12-4 with TRBJ2-3; D possibly corresponds to TRBD1 (5 bases). The CDR3 covers 11 residues. V was cut by 9 bases and J by 5 bases, with 9 bases left in between. This chain's CDR3 is CASQQGDTQYF. The CDR3 nucleotides read TGTGCCAGTCAGCAGGGAGATACGCAGTATTTT.

The chain recombines TRBV6-5 with TRBJ1-5, with TRBD1 as a possible D gene (6 bases). This CDR3 is built from 15 residues. Germline V gene data show CDR1 as MNHEY and CDR2 as SVGAGI. V was shortened by 2 bases and J by 3 bases, with 11 bases between the two germline ends. CDR3 bases: TGTGCCAGCAGTTACGCACAGGGTCCCAATCAGCCCCAGCATTTT. It is translated as CASSYAQGPNQPQHF.

The V call is TRBV29-1, the J call TRBJ2-5, with 9 positions matching TRBD1. Germline CDR1 SQVTM, CDR2 ANQGSEA. V was clipped by 3 bases and J by 4 bases; unmatched bases: 9. This CDR3 has 15 residues. CDR3 residues: CSVERRDRVGETQYF. The CDR3 DNA follows: TGCAGCGTTGAGCGCAGGGACAGGGTGGGAGAGACCCAGTACTTC.

The chain recombines TRBV13 with TRBJ2-5; D is ambiguous. Germline-derived CDR1 and CDR2 are PRHDT and FYEKMQ (reference sequence). Trimming took off 6 bases at V and 2 bases at J, with 10 bases between the two ends. The CDR3 sequence is 13 residues long. The CDR3 sequence: CASRNPIQETQYF. CDR3 bases: TGTGCCAGCAGGAACCCAATTCAAGAGACCCAGTACTTC.

The V and J genes are TRBV7-9 and TRBJ1-2; D is perhaps TRBD1 (5 bases). The CDR3 is made up of 14 amino acids. With 7 bases removed from V and 2 bases from J, the gap between germline ends came to 14 bases. Germline CDR1 and CDR2: SEHNR and FQNEAQ (reference sequence). The CDR3 reads CASTQGEGNYGYTF. CDR3 DNA sequence: TGTGCCAGCACCCAAGGGGAGGGGAACTATGGCTACACCTTC.